This entry lists 32 T cell receptor beta chains sequenced from one sample in a study of T cell responses to AZD1222 COVID-19 vaccine. TCRdb's copy holds only in-frame clones and misses some; the assay was immunoSEQ multiplex PCR. The sample lists some 180,000 clones, around 88% occurring once. Sample: peripheral blood, taken 28 days after the second AZD1222 dose. These receptors came from an adult who received the AZD1222 COVID-19 vaccine.

This chain joins TRBV18 and TRBJ2-5; TRBD2 is a possible D gene (6 bases). This CDR3 is 17 amino acids long. The germline gives CDR1 KGHSH, CDR2 LQKENI. V gave up 2 bases and J gave up 1 base, with 17 bases separating them. CDR3 DNA: TGTGCCAGCTCACCAGAACTAGCTGAAGTATTCCAAGAGACCCAGTACTTC. It codes for CASSPELAEVFQETQYF.

The chain links TRBV2 to TRBJ1-1; D is unclear. The V and J ends lost 3 bases and 1 base respectively, with 6 bases between them. Germline V gene sequence: CDR1 SNHLY, CDR2 FYNNEI. CDR3 size: 13 residues. The CDR3 coding sequence is TGTGCCAGCAGTGATGTGAGGAACACTGAAGCTTTCTTT. Amino acid sequence: CASSDVRNTEAFF.

This clone was seen only a few times. The J gene is TRBJ1-1, the V gene TRBV19, with D possibly matching TRBD1 (5 bases). There are 12 residues in the CDR3. Trimming removed 3 bases from V and 6 bases from J, with 8 bases in between. Looked up from germline, CDR1 is LNHDA and CDR2 is SQIVND (reference sequence). The CDR3 sequence: CASSIGGAEAFF. CDR3 nucleotide sequence: TGTGCCAGTAGTATTGGGGGGGCTGAAGCTTTCTTT.

The chain recombines TRBV18 with TRBJ2-7; 7 positions agree with TRBD1. The CDR3 consists of 14 residues. The ends lost 6 bases at V and 0 bases at J; junction bases unmatched: 5. Germline V lookup: CDR1 KGHSH, CDR2 LQKENI. The CDR3 loop is CASSHGTVSYEQYF. The CDR3 DNA sequence: TGTGCCAGCTCGCACGGGACAGTCTCCTACGAGCAGTACTTC. Combining the CDR3 with reference TRBV18 and TRBJ2-7 gives the whole variable domain NAGVMQNPRHLVRRRGQEARLRCSPMKGHSHVYWYRQLPEEGLKFMVYLQKENIIDESGMPKERFSAEFPKEGPSILRIQQVVRGDSAAYFCASSHGTVSYEQYFGPGTRLTVT.

This clone was detected only a few times. The chain employs TRBV5-1 and TRBJ2-7; D is ambiguous. CDR3 size: 13 residues. CDR1 SGHRS and CDR2 YFSETQ come from the germline V gene. Trimming took off 3 bases at V and 1 base at J, with 8 bases between the two ends. CDR3: CASSSQQSYEQYF. Here the CDR3 DNA reads TGCGCCAGCAGCTCTCAACAGTCCTACGAGCAGTACTTC.

The chain uses TRBV19 and TRBJ1-2; D possibly corresponds to TRBD1 (5 bases). Germline assignment: CDR1 LNHDA and CDR2 SQIVND (reference sequence). The CDR3 consists of 13 residues. Trimming stripped 2 bases from V and 5 bases from J, with 9 bases between. CDR3 bases: TGTGCCAGTAGTATATATAGGGGATATGGCTACACCTTC. This gives the protein CASSIYRGYGYTF.

V gene TRBV6-5 combines with J gene TRBJ1-3; D call uncertain. Trimming shortened V by 2 bases and J by 0 bases, and 8 bases separated the two germline ends. The germline gives CDR1 MNHEY, CDR2 SVGAGI. The CDR3 contains 15 residues. The CDR3 sequence is CASSYEAGSGNTIYF. CDR3 bases: TGTGCCAGCAGTTACGAGGCGGGCTCTGGAAACACCATATATTTT.

Note on this clone: The junction and the germline gene differ at one end; a read error may be behind it. J is TRBJ2-3 and V is TRBV6-5, with 9 positions matching TRBD1. CDR1 MNHEY and CDR2 SVGAGI come from the germline V gene. The CDR3 sequence is 14 residues long. The CDR3 here is CASGYRGRTDTQYF. The CDR3 DNA is TGTGCCAGCGGTTACAGGGGGCGTACAGATACGCAGTATTTT.

The chain links TRBV7-2 to TRBJ2-1; tentative D call: TRBD2 (5 bases). Germline V gene sequence: CDR1 SGHTA, CDR2 FQGNSA. The CDR3 covers 15 residues. V was clipped by 2 bases and J by 7 bases, with 15 bases between them. CDR3 loop: CASSLPGGLRNEQFF. The CDR3 DNA reads TGTGCCAGCAGCTTACCGGGTGGACTTCGGAATGAGCAGTTCTTC. Filled out from reference TRBV7-2 and TRBJ2-1, the complete variable domain reads GAGVSQSPSNKVTEKGKDVELRCDPISGHTALYWYRQSLGQGLEFLIYFQGNSAPDKSGLPSDRFSAERTGGSVSTLTIQRTQQEDSAVYLCASSLPGGLRNEQFFGPGTRLTVL.

J is TRBJ2-7 and V is TRBV11-2; 13 bases are shared with TRBD2. Per the germline V gene, CDR1 is SGHAT and CDR2 is FQNNGV. The CDR3 has 17 residues. V trimming: 5 bases; J trimming: 7 bases; junction bases outside the gene matches: 14. The CDR3 reads CASSPASLAGGPVEQYF. DNA of the CDR3: TGTGCCAGCAGCCCCGCTTCACTAGCGGGGGGGCCTGTTGAGCAGTACTTC.

The gene calls are TRBV6-6 and TRBJ1-4; D not resolved. V lost 8 bases, J lost 0 bases, and 16 bases lay in between. CDR3 length: 16 residues. Germline CDR1 is MNHNY and CDR2 is SVGAGI (reference sequence). CDR3 in DNA: TGTGCCAGCTCAAACCGTAGGGCTGCAACTAATGAAAAACTGTTTTTT. Translated: CASSNRRAATNEKLFF.

Note on this clone: Sequence at one end of the junction differs from germline and may be a read error. The chain is built from TRBV27 and TRBJ1-6, with unresolved D. This CDR3 is built from 13 residues. CDR1 and CDR2 from the germline V gene are MNHEY and SMNVEV (reference sequence). The CDR3 DNA reads as TGTGCCAGTAGTTTCGGACGGGAATCACCCCTCCACTTT. This codes for CASSFGRESPLHF.

The rearrangement uses TRBV11-2 and TRBJ2-7, with D possibly TRBD2 on 5 matching bases. CDR1 SGHAT and CDR2 FQNNGV come from the germline V gene. The CDR3 is made up of 14 amino acids. V was trimmed by 1 base and J by 4 bases, leaving 11 bases between them. The CDR3 DNA reads as TGTGCCAGCAGCTTAGGAGGGTTAGGTTACGAGCAGTACTTC. Its translation is CASSLGGLGYEQYF.

This clone showed up just a few times. This chain joins TRBV3-1 (or the pseudogene TRBV3-2) and TRBJ1-1, with 8 bases identical to TRBD1. V shed 3 bases, J shed 4 bases, and the junction held 4 bases outside the gene matches. This CDR3 region has 14 residues. CDR1 LGHDT and CDR2 YNNKEL come from the germline V gene (reference sequence). CDR3 DNA: TGTGCCAGCAGCCACACAGGGGGAAGCACTGAAGCTTTCTTT. It translates to CASSHTGGSTEAFF.

The CDR3 is CASSPSVGVHTEAFF. The CDR3 coding sequence is TGTGCCAGCAGCCCATCTGTGGGGGTTCACACTGAAGCTTTCTTT. The chain couples TRBV9 to TRBJ1-1; D perhaps matches TRBD1 (5 bases). V was clipped by 4 bases and J by 3 bases, with 16 bases between them. The length of the CDR3 is 15 residues. From germline, CDR1 is SGDLS and CDR2 YYNGEE.

This clone was picked up one time. V is TRBV7-8 and J is TRBJ1-2; a weak D match, TRBD1 (5 bases). Germline V gives CDR1 SGHVS, CDR2 FQNEAQ. This CDR3 has 14 amino acids. The V end lost 5 bases, the J end lost 7 bases, and 17 bases lay between the germline ends. CDR3 sequence: CASSPDSGFGGYTF. The CDR3 coding sequence is TGTGCCAGCAGCCCCGACAGCGGGTTCGGTGGCTACACCTTC.

This clone was seen a single time. The rearrangement joins TRBV29-1 to TRBJ1-4; D unresolved. CDR1 and CDR2 from the germline V gene are SQVTM and ANQGSEA. The CDR3 consists of 11 residues. Trimming stripped 7 bases from V and 8 bases from J, with 11 bases between. This chain's CDR3 is CSARLLEKLFF. As DNA, the CDR3 is TGCAGCGCCCGTTTATTGGAAAAACTGTTTTTT.

This clone appeared once. The gene calls are TRBV30 and TRBJ1-1, with D unclear. The germline gives CDR1 GTSNPN, CDR2 SVGIG (reference sequence). V was cut by 8 bases and J by 0 bases, with 19 bases left in between. CDR3 size: 15 residues. Here the CDR3 DNA reads TGTGCCGGCACAACTTTCGACGCGATGAACACTGAAGCTTTCTTT. Its translation: CAGTTFDAMNTEAFF.

The rearrangement links TRBV18 to TRBJ2-1; D perhaps matches TRBD2 (6 bases). The germline V and J ends were trimmed by 7 bases and 3 bases, with 7 bases remaining between them. The CDR3 runs to 12 residues. Germline V CDR1 and CDR2: KGHSH, LQKENI. The CDR3 protein is CASYGGYNEQFF. The CDR3 nucleotides are TGTGCCAGCTACGGGGGCTACAATGAGCAGTTCTTC.

V is TRBV5-4 and J is TRBJ2-7; D unresolved. The CDR3 is 14 residues long. V was pared by 4 bases and J by 2 bases, with 13 bases between. Germline V CDR1 and CDR2: SGHNT, YYREEE (reference sequence). The DNA of the CDR3 is TGTGCCAGCAGCCCTCTGGACCGAGCCTACGAGCAGTACTTC. Its protein is CASSPLDRAYEQYF.

This clone occurred a few times. The rearrangement joins TRBV18 to TRBJ2-2; D possibly corresponds to TRBD1 (5 bases). CDR1 and CDR2 from the germline V gene are KGHSH and LQKENI. Trimming removed 3 bases from V and 5 bases from J, with 13 bases in between. The CDR3 is 15 residues long. CDR3 loop: CASSPMTASTGELFF. Written as DNA, the CDR3 is TGTGCCAGCTCACCCATGACAGCGTCTACCGGGGAGCTGTTTTTT. Full variable domain (rest looked up from reference TRBV18 and TRBJ2-2): NAGVMQNPRHLVRRRGQEARLRCSPMKGHSHVYWYRQLPEEGLKFMVYLQKENIIDESGMPKERFSAEFPKEGPSILRIQQVVRGDSAAYFCASSPMTASTGELFFGEGSRLTVL.

V is TRBV19 and J is TRBJ2-2; maybe TRBD1 (6 bases). Germline V gene sequence: CDR1 LNHDA, CDR2 SQIVND (reference sequence). This CDR3 is 13 amino acids long. Trimming cost V 5 bases and J 5 bases, with 9 bases left between them. The CDR3 reads CASSQGWTGELFF. The CDR3 nucleotides are TGTGCCAGTAGTCAGGGGTGGACCGGGGAGCTGTTTTTT.

The chain recombines TRBV5-6 with TRBJ2-3, with D possibly TRBD2 on 6 matching bases. Trimming stripped 5 bases from V and 1 base from J, with 11 bases between. The CDR3 extends over 14 amino acids. Germline loops: CDR1 SGHDT, CDR2 YYEEEE. The CDR3: CASSLAGRTDTQYF. In DNA form, the CDR3 reads TGTGCCAGCAGTCTTGCGGGGCGCACAGATACGCAGTATTTT.

The CDR3 DNA sequence: TGTGCCAGCAGCTTTACAGGGGAGCAGTACTTC. This encodes CASSFTGEQYF. The chain is built from TRBV7-9 and TRBJ2-7; D might be TRBD1 (6 bases). Germline assignment: CDR1 SEHNR and CDR2 FQNEAQ (reference sequence). CDR3 length: 11 amino acids. Trimming took off 3 bases at V and 7 bases at J, with 7 bases between the two ends.

The chain's CDR3 is CASSVEPWEEKLFF. The CDR3 bases are TGTGCCAGCAGCGTAGAGCCCTGGGAAGAAAAACTGTTTTTT. The rearrangement joins TRBV9 to TRBJ1-4; D is unresolved. Germline values: CDR1 SGDLS, CDR2 YYNGEE. V was pared by 0 bases and J by 8 bases, with 11 bases between. This CDR3 has 14 residues.

The chain links TRBV18 to TRBJ2-5; D assignment may be TRBD1 or TRBD2 (5 bases each). The V gene's germline CDR1 is KGHSH and CDR2 LQKENI. This CDR3 is 15 amino acids long. The ends were cut back, 2 bases at V and 5 bases at J, with 15 bases in the middle. The CDR3 sequence is CASSPKGRRWETQYF. CDR3 nucleotides: TGTGCCAGCTCACCAAAGGGGCGGAGGTGGGAGACCCAGTACTTC.

The chain couples TRBV9 to TRBJ2-2; D is unclear. The V gene's germline CDR1 is SGDLS and CDR2 YYNGEE. Between the trimmed V and J ends, which lost 5 bases and 3 bases, there was a span of 11 bases. The CDR3 consists of 14 residues. The CDR3 coding sequence is TGTGCCAGCAGGGCAGCGCGGTACACCGGGGAGCTGTTTTTT. Its translation is CASRAARYTGELFF.

The chain links TRBV6-2 or TRBV6-3 to TRBJ2-7, with 12 nucleotides matching TRBD1. Germline CDR1 and CDR2: MNHEY and SVGEGT. The CDR3 totals 19 residues. V was pared by 2 bases and J by 0 bases, with 11 bases of the junction left unmatched. The DNA of the CDR3 is TGTGCCAGCAGTTACCCACGGGACAGGGGGCTAAAGAGCTCCTACGAGCAGTACTTC. It translates to CASSYPRDRGLKSSYEQYF.

V and J are TRBV19 and TRBJ2-6; 7 positions match TRBD1. CDR3 length: 18 residues. Looked up from germline, CDR1 is LNHDA and CDR2 is SQIVND (reference sequence). V dropped 8 bases and J dropped 0; count of bases not matched to a gene: 13. The CDR3 sequence is CASSSIQGDRSGANVLTF. CDR3 nucleotide sequence: TGTGCCAGTTCGTCTATTCAGGGGGACCGCTCTGGGGCCAACGTCCTGACTTTC. Together with reference TRBV19 and TRBJ2-6, the CDR3 gives the full variable domain: DGGITQSPKYLFRKEGQNVTLSCEQNLNHDAMYWYRQDPGQGLRLIYYSQIVNDFQKGDIAEGYSVSREKKESFPLTVTSAQKNPTAFYLCASSSIQGDRSGANVLTFGAGSRLTVL.

This chain uses TRBV5-4 with TRBJ1-6; D unclear. The germline V gene has CDR1 SGHNT and CDR2 YYREEE (reference sequence). The CDR3 covers 17 residues. Trimming took off 1 base at V and 0 bases at J, with 11 bases between the two ends. The DNA for the CDR3 is TGTGCCAGCAGCTTGACCGGGCTCCGCTCCTATAATTCACCCCTCCACTTT. Its protein product is CASSLTGLRSYNSPLHF.

This chain uses TRBV7-9 with TRBJ2-7; 7 nucleotides line up with TRBD1. The V gene's germline CDR1 is SEHNR and CDR2 FQNEAQ (reference sequence). V lost 8 bases and J lost 0; bases outside the gene matches: 7. The CDR3 extends over 14 amino acids. The CDR3, as DNA: TGTGCCAGCTCAGGACAGGTCAGCTCCTACGAGCAGTACTTC. Translated, it gives CASSGQVSSYEQYF. Using reference TRBV7-9 and TRBJ2-7 for the parts outside the CDR3, the full variable domain is DTGVSQNPRHKITKRGQNVTFRCDPISEHNRLYWYRQTLGQGPEFLTYFQNEAQLEKSRLLSDRFSAERPKGSFSTLEIQRTEQGDSAMYLCASSGQVSSYEQYFGPGTRLTVT.

The rearrangement uses TRBV3-1 (or the pseudogene TRBV3-2) and TRBJ1-6; no reliable D call. The ends were cut back, 4 bases at V and 5 bases at J, with 9 bases in the middle. The CDR3 length is 14 residues. CDR1 and CDR2 from the germline V gene are LGHDT and YNNKEL (reference sequence). CDR3 loop: CASSPKSNNSPLHF. The CDR3 DNA follows: TGTGCCAGCAGCCCCAAATCTAATAATTCACCCCTCCACTTT.